These T cell receptor beta chains were read from a single sample in a study of blood T cell repertoires in COVID-19. Clones were read by immunoSEQ multiplex PCR, and TCRdb kept only the in-frame ones, dropping some. The sample holds more than 10,000 clones, over 75% seen once. The sample taken for sequencing was peripheral blood. These receptors came from a human donor in a cohort sampled during active COVID-19. Both conserved end residues are part of each CDR3. D genes are given only for firm matches. The size field is filled for only some rows; it gives once, few, many or a size class.

d_call: -; v_call: TRBV7-2; clone_size: -; j_call: TRBJ2-5; cdr3_aa: CASSPKTGRETQYF; cdr3_nt: TGTGCCAGCAGTCCAAAGACGGGAAGAGAGACCCAGTACTTC
d_call: TRBD1; v_call: TRBV5-5; clone_size: few; j_call: TRBJ2-2; cdr3_aa: CASSLWAGGTGELFF; cdr3_nt: TGTGCCAGCAGCTTATGGGCAGGGGGCACCGGGGAGCTGTTTTTT
d_call: TRBD2; v_call: TRBV18; clone_size: -; j_call: TRBJ2-1; cdr3_aa: CASTKGTSGGNEQFF; cdr3_nt: TGTGCCAGCACCAAGGGGACTAGCGGGGGTAATGAGCAGTTCTTC
d_call: -; v_call: TRBV28; clone_size: -; j_call: TRBJ1-5; cdr3_aa: CASRGGGAARNQPQHF; cdr3_nt: TGTGCCAGCAGGGGAGGAGGGGCGGCTCGCAATCAGCCCCAGCATTTT
d_call: TRBD1; v_call: TRBV3-1/TRBV3-2; clone_size: -; j_call: TRBJ1-4; cdr3_aa: CASSHADRDNEKLFF; cdr3_nt: TGTGCCAGCAGCCATGCTGACAGGGATAATGAAAAACTGTTTTTT
d_call: -; v_call: TRBV11-2; clone_size: -; j_call: TRBJ1-6; cdr3_aa: CASSLRGRGFSPLHF; cdr3_nt: TGTGCCAGCAGCTTGCGGGGGAGGGGTTTTTCACCCCTCCACTTT
d_call: TRBD1; v_call: TRBV6-5; clone_size: -; j_call: TRBJ2-6; cdr3_aa: CASSPGTAGANVLTF; cdr3_nt: TGTGCCAGCAGCCCAGGGACAGCTGGGGCCAACGTCCTGACTTTC
d_call: -; v_call: TRBV19; clone_size: -; j_call: TRBJ1-5; cdr3_aa: CASSIGRGHQPQHF; cdr3_nt: TGTGCCAGTAGTATAGGCAGGGGTCACCAGCCCCAGCATTTT
d_call: -; v_call: TRBV24-1; clone_size: -; j_call: TRBJ2-1; cdr3_aa: CATSGASGAVTDYNEQFF; cdr3_nt: TGTGCCACCAGTGGAGCTTCAGGGGCCGTTACCGACTACAATGAGCAGTTCTTC
d_call: -; v_call: TRBV7-3; clone_size: -; j_call: TRBJ1-1; cdr3_aa: CASSDSGTSEAFF; cdr3_nt: TGTGCCAGCAGCGATTCCGGGACATCTGAAGCTTTCTTT
d_call: TRBD2; v_call: TRBV6-4; clone_size: -; j_call: TRBJ2-5; cdr3_aa: CASSESSGRGTQYF; cdr3_nt: TGTGCCAGCAGTGAGTCCAGCGGGAGGGGGACCCAGTACTTC
d_call: -; v_call: TRBV6-6; clone_size: -; j_call: TRBJ2-6; cdr3_aa: CASRPSGANVLTF; cdr3_nt: TGTGCCAGCAGGCCAAGCGGGGCCAACGTCCTGACTTTC
d_call: -; v_call: TRBV5-1; clone_size: -; j_call: TRBJ2-1; cdr3_aa: CASSFQTWNEQFF; cdr3_nt: TGCGCCAGCAGCTTCCAGACATGGAATGAGCAGTTCTTC
d_call: -; v_call: TRBV6-1; clone_size: once; j_call: TRBJ2-3; cdr3_aa: CASSEAPNPTDTQYF; cdr3_nt: TGTGCCAGCAGTGAAGCCCCTAATCCCACAGATACGCAGTATTTT
d_call: -; v_call: TRBV11-2; clone_size: -; j_call: TRBJ2-7; cdr3_aa: CASSFGTLSYEQYF; cdr3_nt: TGTGCCAGCAGCTTCGGTACCCTCTCCTACGAGCAGTACTTC
d_call: TRBD2; v_call: TRBV4-3; clone_size: -; j_call: TRBJ2-1; cdr3_aa: CASSNSGGAGNEQFF; cdr3_nt: TGCGCCAGCAGCAATAGCGGGGGGGCGGGTAATGAGCAGTTCTTC
d_call: -; v_call: TRBV23-1; clone_size: -; j_call: TRBJ2-4; cdr3_aa: CARTQGLDIQYF; cdr3_nt: TGCGCCAGAACACAGGGCTTGGACATTCAGTACTTC
d_call: -; v_call: TRBV7-9; clone_size: -; j_call: TRBJ2-7; cdr3_aa: CASSLLGGPGEQYF; cdr3_nt: TGTGCCAGCAGCTTATTGGGGGGGCCCGGCGAGCAGTACTTC
d_call: TRBD1; v_call: TRBV5-8; clone_size: -; j_call: TRBJ2-1; cdr3_aa: CASRQDRGSSGVNEQFF; cdr3_nt: TGTGCCAGCAGACAAGACAGGGGCTCCAGTGGGGTCAATGAGCAGTTCTTC
d_call: -; v_call: TRBV6-5; clone_size: -; j_call: TRBJ1-2; cdr3_aa: CASSYVARGNYGYTF; cdr3_nt: TGTGCCAGCAGTTACGTGGCCAGGGGTAACTATGGCTACACCTTC
d_call: TRBD1; v_call: TRBV28; clone_size: -; j_call: TRBJ2-7; cdr3_aa: CASSFSGTGGYEQYF; cdr3_nt: TGTGCCAGCAGTTTTAGTGGGACAGGGGGTTACGAGCAGTACTTC
d_call: -; v_call: TRBV27; clone_size: -; j_call: TRBJ2-1; cdr3_aa: CASSLTASRYNEQFF; cdr3_nt: TGTGCCAGCAGTCTAACAGCTTCTCGCTACAATGAGCAGTTCTTC
d_call: -; v_call: TRBV7-9; clone_size: -; j_call: TRBJ2-1; cdr3_aa: CASTPTSRNPTEQFF; cdr3_nt: TGTGCCAGCACCCCGACCTCTAGAAATCCCACTGAGCAGTTCTTC
d_call: -; v_call: TRBV7-2; clone_size: -; j_call: TRBJ2-2; cdr3_aa: CASSLTQTGELFF; cdr3_nt: TGTGCCAGCAGCCTTACTCAAACCGGGGAGCTGTTTTTT
d_call: -; v_call: TRBV5-6; clone_size: -; j_call: TRBJ1-1; cdr3_aa: CASSYHGGAGTEAFF; cdr3_nt: TGTGCCAGCAGCTATCATGGGGGGGCGGGCACTGAAGCTTTCTTT
d_call: TRBD1; v_call: TRBV12-5; clone_size: -; j_call: TRBJ2-3; cdr3_aa: CASGSNLPGQGADTQYF; cdr3_nt: TGTGCTAGTGGTTCCAACCTACCGGGACAGGGTGCAGATACGCAGTATTTT
d_call: -; v_call: TRBV7-8; clone_size: -; j_call: TRBJ1-5; cdr3_aa: CASSLDRIVSGQPQHF; cdr3_nt: TGTGCCAGCAGCTTAGATCGGATTGTCTCGGGTCAGCCCCAGCATTTT
d_call: TRBD2; v_call: TRBV3-1/TRBV3-2; clone_size: -; j_call: TRBJ2-1; cdr3_aa: CASSLAGLADNEQFF; cdr3_nt: TGTGCCAGCAGTCTCGCAGGACTAGCGGACAATGAGCAGTTCTTC
d_call: TRBD2; v_call: TRBV7-9; clone_size: -; j_call: TRBJ2-5; cdr3_aa: CASSLGAGGPKTQYF; cdr3_nt: TGTGCCAGCAGCTTAGGAGCGGGGGGGCCCAAGACCCAGTACTTC
d_call: TRBD1; v_call: TRBV28; clone_size: -; j_call: TRBJ2-1; cdr3_aa: CASSSSGQGIGNEQFF; cdr3_nt: TGTGCCAGCAGTTCTTCCGGACAGGGGATCGGGAATGAGCAGTTCTTC
d_call: -; v_call: TRBV6-5; clone_size: -; j_call: TRBJ2-5; cdr3_aa: CASSFGHGETQYF; cdr3_nt: TGTGCCAGCAGTTTCGGACATGGGGAGACCCAGTACTTC
d_call: -; v_call: TRBV7-2; clone_size: -; j_call: TRBJ2-5; cdr3_aa: CASSFTDSLQETQYF; cdr3_nt: TGTGCCAGCAGTTTTACTGACTCCCTCCAAGAGACCCAGTACTTC
d_call: -; v_call: TRBV28; clone_size: few; j_call: TRBJ1-5; cdr3_aa: CAVIEGGGFQPQHF; cdr3_nt: TGTGCCGTCATTGAAGGCGGGGGTTTCCAGCCCCAGCATTTT
d_call: TRBD1; v_call: TRBV30; clone_size: few; j_call: TRBJ1-6; cdr3_aa: CAWTDVDRASSPLHF; cdr3_nt: TGTGCCTGGACCGACGTCGACAGGGCTAGTTCACCCCTCCACTTT
d_call: -; v_call: TRBV28; clone_size: -; j_call: TRBJ1-2; cdr3_aa: CASSLEGHYGYTF; cdr3_nt: TGTGCCAGCAGTTTGGAGGGTCACTATGGCTACACCTTC
d_call: -; v_call: TRBV28; clone_size: -; j_call: TRBJ1-2; cdr3_aa: CASSYTGYGYTF; cdr3_nt: TGTGCCAGCAGCTACACAGGGTATGGCTACACCTTC
d_call: TRBD1; v_call: TRBV9; clone_size: -; j_call: TRBJ2-3; cdr3_aa: CASSVRDSLTDTQYF; cdr3_nt: TGTGCCAGCAGCGTCCGGGACAGTTTAACAGATACGCAGTATTTT
d_call: TRBD2; v_call: TRBV9; clone_size: -; j_call: TRBJ2-3; cdr3_aa: CASSVPRGGSDTQYF; cdr3_nt: TGTGCCAGCAGCGTCCCACGGGGGGGCTCTGATACGCAGTATTTT
d_call: -; v_call: TRBV27; clone_size: -; j_call: TRBJ2-7; cdr3_aa: CASSLSGGNEQYF; cdr3_nt: TGTGCCAGCAGTTTAAGTGGGGGGAACGAGCAGTACTTC
d_call: -; v_call: TRBV7-9; clone_size: -; j_call: TRBJ1-1; cdr3_aa: CASSLVRSGNTEAFF; cdr3_nt: TGTGCCAGCAGCTTAGTGAGGTCGGGGAACACTGAAGCTTTCTTT
d_call: -; v_call: TRBV5-4; clone_size: -; j_call: TRBJ1-3; cdr3_aa: CASSLGGSSGNTIYF; cdr3_nt: TGTGCCAGCAGCTTGGGTGGGAGCTCTGGAAACACCATATATTTT
d_call: TRBD1; v_call: TRBV6-5; clone_size: -; j_call: TRBJ1-2; cdr3_aa: CASSMGQGDYGYTF; cdr3_nt: TGTGCCAGCAGCATGGGACAGGGGGACTATGGCTACACCTTC
d_call: -; v_call: TRBV5-1; clone_size: -; j_call: TRBJ1-2; cdr3_aa: CASSPAGQSAYGYTF; cdr3_nt: TGCGCCAGCAGCCCGGCCGGACAGTCCGCCTATGGCTACACCTTC
d_call: -; v_call: TRBV7-7; clone_size: -; j_call: TRBJ1-3; cdr3_aa: CASSPITGTGNTIYF; cdr3_nt: TGTGCTAGCAGCCCGATAACAGGGACTGGAAACACCATATATTTT
d_call: -; v_call: TRBV14; clone_size: -; j_call: TRBJ2-3; cdr3_aa: CASSQVGTRDTQYF; cdr3_nt: TGTGCCAGCAGCCAAGTTGGGACAAGGGATACGCAGTATTTT
d_call: -; v_call: TRBV11-2; clone_size: -; j_call: TRBJ1-4; cdr3_aa: CASSLDSVLAEKLFF; cdr3_nt: TGTGCCAGCAGCTTAGACAGCGTCCTCGCTGAAAAACTGTTTTTT
d_call: -; v_call: TRBV5-1; clone_size: -; j_call: TRBJ2-2; cdr3_aa: CASSLNIAGAPNTGELFF; cdr3_nt: TGCGCCAGCAGCTTGAACATTGCGGGGGCCCCCAACACCGGGGAGCTGTTTTTT
d_call: -; v_call: TRBV5-8; clone_size: once; j_call: TRBJ1-5; cdr3_aa: CASSLYVSTQPQHF; cdr3_nt: TGTGCCAGCAGCTTGTATGTGAGTACTCAGCCCCAGCATTTT
d_call: TRBD1; v_call: TRBV7-2; clone_size: -; j_call: TRBJ1-5; cdr3_aa: CASSQGTVYQPQHF; cdr3_nt: TGTGCCAGCAGCCAAGGGACAGTATATCAGCCCCAGCATTTT
d_call: -; v_call: TRBV18; clone_size: -; j_call: TRBJ1-1; cdr3_aa: CASSPITGRDTEAFF; cdr3_nt: TGTGCCAGCTCACCCATTACAGGGAGGGACACTGAAGCTTTCTTT
d_call: TRBD2; v_call: TRBV7-2; clone_size: -; j_call: TRBJ2-1; cdr3_aa: CASSRTSGAYNEQFF; cdr3_nt: TGTGCCAGCAGCCGGACTAGCGGGGCCTACAATGAGCAGTTCTTC
d_call: -; v_call: TRBV9; clone_size: -; j_call: TRBJ2-5; cdr3_aa: CASSSGSIGETQYF; cdr3_nt: TGTGCCAGCAGCTCCGGGTCAATAGGAGAGACCCAGTACTTC
d_call: TRBD1; v_call: TRBV30; clone_size: -; j_call: TRBJ2-4; cdr3_aa: CAWATGADKNIQYF; cdr3_nt: TGTGCCTGGGCCACAGGGGCAGACAAAAACATTCAGTACTTC
d_call: TRBD1; v_call: TRBV7-2; clone_size: few; j_call: TRBJ2-3; cdr3_aa: CASSLVGQGPWDTQYF; cdr3_nt: TGTGCCAGCAGCTTAGTAGGACAGGGGCCCTGGGATACGCAGTATTTT